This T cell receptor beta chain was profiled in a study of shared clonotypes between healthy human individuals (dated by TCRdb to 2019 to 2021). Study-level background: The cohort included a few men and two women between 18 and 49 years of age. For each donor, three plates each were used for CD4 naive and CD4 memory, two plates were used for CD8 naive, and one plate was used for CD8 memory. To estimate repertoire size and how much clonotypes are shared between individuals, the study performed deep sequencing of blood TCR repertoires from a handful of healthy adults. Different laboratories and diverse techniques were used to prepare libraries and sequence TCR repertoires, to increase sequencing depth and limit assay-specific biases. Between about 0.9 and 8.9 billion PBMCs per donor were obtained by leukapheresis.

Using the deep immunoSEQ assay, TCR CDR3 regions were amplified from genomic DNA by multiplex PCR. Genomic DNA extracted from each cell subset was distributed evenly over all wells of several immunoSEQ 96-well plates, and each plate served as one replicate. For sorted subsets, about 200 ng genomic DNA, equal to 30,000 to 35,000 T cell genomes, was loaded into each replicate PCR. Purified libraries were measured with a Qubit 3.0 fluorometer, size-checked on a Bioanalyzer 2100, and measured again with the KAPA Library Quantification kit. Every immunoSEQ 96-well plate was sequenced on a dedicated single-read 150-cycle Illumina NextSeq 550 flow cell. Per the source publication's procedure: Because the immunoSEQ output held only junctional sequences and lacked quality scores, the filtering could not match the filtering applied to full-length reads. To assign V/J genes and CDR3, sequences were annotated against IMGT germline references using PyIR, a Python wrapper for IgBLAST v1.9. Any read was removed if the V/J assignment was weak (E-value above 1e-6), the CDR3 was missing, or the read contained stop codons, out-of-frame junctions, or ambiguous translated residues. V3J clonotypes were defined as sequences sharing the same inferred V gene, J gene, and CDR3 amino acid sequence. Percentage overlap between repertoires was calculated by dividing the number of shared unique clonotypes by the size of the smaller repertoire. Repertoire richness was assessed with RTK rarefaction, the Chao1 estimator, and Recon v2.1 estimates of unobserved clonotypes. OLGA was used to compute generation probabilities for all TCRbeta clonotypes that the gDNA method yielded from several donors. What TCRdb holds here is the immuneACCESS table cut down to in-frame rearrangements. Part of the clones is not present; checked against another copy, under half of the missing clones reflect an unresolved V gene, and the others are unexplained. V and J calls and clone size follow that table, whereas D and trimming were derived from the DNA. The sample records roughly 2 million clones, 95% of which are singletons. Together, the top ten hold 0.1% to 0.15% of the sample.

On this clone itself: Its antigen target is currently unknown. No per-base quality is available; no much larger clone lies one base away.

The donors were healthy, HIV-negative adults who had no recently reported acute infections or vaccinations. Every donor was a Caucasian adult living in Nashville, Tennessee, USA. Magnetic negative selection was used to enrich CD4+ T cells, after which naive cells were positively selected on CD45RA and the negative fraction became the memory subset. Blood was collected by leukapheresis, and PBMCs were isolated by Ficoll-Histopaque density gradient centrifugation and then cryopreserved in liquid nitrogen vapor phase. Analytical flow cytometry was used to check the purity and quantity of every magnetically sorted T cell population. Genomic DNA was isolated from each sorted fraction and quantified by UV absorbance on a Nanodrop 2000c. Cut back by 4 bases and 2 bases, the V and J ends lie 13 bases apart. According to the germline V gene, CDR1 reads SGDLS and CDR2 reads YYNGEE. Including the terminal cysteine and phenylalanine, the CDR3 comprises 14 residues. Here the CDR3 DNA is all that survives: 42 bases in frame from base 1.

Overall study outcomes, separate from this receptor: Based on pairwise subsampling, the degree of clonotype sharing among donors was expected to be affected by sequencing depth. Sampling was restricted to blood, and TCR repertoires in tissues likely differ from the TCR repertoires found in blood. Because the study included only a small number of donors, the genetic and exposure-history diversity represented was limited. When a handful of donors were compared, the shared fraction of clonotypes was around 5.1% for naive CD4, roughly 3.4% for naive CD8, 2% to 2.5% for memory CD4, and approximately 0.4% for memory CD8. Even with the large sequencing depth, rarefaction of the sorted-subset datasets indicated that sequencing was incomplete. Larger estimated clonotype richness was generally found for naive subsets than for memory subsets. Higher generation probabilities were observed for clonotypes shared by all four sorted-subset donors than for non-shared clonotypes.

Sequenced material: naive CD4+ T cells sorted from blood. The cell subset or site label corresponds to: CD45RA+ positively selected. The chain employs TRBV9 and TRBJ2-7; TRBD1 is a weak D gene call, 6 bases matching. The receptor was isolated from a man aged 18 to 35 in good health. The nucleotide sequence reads TGTGCCAGCAGCCCCTCTACAGGGACCTACGAGCAGTACTTC. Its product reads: CASSPSTGTYEQYF.